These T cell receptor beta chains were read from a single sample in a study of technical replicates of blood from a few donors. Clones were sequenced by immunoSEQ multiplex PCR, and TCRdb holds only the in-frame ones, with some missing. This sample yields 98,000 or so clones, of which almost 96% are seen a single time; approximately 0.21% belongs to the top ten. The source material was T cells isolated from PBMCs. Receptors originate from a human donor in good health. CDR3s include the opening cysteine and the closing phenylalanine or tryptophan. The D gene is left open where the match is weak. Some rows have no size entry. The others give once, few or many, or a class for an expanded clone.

CDR3nt: TGTGCCAGCAGTTTCGCGGGGGACGGAAACACCATATATTTT; CDR3aa: CASSFAGDGNTIYF; len: 14; abundance: NA; d_gene: NA; v_gene: TRBV28; j_gene: TRBJ1-3
CDR3nt: TGTGCCAGCAGCTCGTCAGATACGCAGTATTTT; CDR3aa: CASSSSDTQYF; len: 11; abundance: once; d_gene: NA; v_gene: TRBV7-6; j_gene: TRBJ2-3
CDR3nt: TGTGCCTGGGGACAGGATAACTATGGCTACACCTTC; CDR3aa: CAWGQDNYGYTF; len: 12; abundance: NA; d_gene: TRBD1; v_gene: TRBV30; j_gene: TRBJ1-2
CDR3nt: TGCGCCAGCAGCTTCCTGACAGGGTCTAGGAACGACGAGCAGTACTTC; CDR3aa: CASSFLTGSRNDEQYF; len: 16; abundance: NA; d_gene: TRBD1; v_gene: TRBV5-1; j_gene: TRBJ2-7
CDR3nt: TGTGCCAGCAGCCCTGGACAGCCCTACAATGAGCAGTTCTTC; CDR3aa: CASSPGQPYNEQFF; len: 14; abundance: NA; d_gene: NA; v_gene: TRBV5-5; j_gene: TRBJ2-1
CDR3nt: TGTGCCAGCAGTGTCGAGGGCCTGAGACAATGGGACCAAGAGACCCAGTACTTC; CDR3aa: CASSVEGLRQWDQETQYF; len: 18; abundance: NA; d_gene: NA; v_gene: TRBV6-1; j_gene: TRBJ2-5
CDR3nt: TGTGCCAGCAGCCAAGGGGGGGCCGGGGACTATGGCTACACCTTC; CDR3aa: CASSQGGAGDYGYTF; len: 15; abundance: NA; d_gene: NA; v_gene: TRBV9; j_gene: TRBJ1-2
CDR3nt: TGTGCCAGCACTGGGACGGGGGGCGGGGGTAGCAATCAGCCCCAGCATTTT; CDR3aa: CASTGTGGGGSNQPQHF; len: 17; abundance: NA; d_gene: NA; v_gene: TRBV2; j_gene: TRBJ1-5
CDR3nt: TGTGCCAGCAGTCAAATTGAAGCTTTCTTT; CDR3aa: CASSQIEAFF; len: 10; abundance: NA; d_gene: NA; v_gene: TRBV28; j_gene: TRBJ1-1
CDR3nt: TGTGCCAGCACCAGGGGGACAGCTGAGCCCTATGGCTACACCTTC; CDR3aa: CASTRGTAEPYGYTF; len: 15; abundance: NA; d_gene: TRBD1; v_gene: TRBV9; j_gene: TRBJ1-2
CDR3nt: TGCGCCAGCAGCCAAGGCAGGGCCTATGAGAGGCATTCACCCCTCCACTTT; CDR3aa: CASSQGRAYERHSPLHF; len: 17; abundance: once; d_gene: NA; v_gene: TRBV4-1; j_gene: TRBJ1-6